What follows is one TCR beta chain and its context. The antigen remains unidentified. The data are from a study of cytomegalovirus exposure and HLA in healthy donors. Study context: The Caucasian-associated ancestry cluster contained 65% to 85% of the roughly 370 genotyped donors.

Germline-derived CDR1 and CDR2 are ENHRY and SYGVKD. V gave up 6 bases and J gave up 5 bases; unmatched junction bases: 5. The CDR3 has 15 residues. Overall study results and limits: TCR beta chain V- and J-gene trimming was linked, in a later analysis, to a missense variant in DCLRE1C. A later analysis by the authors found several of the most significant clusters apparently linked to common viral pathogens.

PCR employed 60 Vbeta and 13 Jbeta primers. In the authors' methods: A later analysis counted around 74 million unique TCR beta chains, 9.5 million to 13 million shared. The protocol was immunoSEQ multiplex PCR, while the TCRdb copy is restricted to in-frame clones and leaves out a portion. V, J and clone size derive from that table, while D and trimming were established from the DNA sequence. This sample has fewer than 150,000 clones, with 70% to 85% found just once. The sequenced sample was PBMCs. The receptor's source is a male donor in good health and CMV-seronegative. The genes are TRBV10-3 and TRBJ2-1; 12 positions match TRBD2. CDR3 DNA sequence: TGTGCCATCAGCGGGGGACTAGCGGGCCACAATGAGCAGTTCTTC. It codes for CAISGGLAGHNEQFF.